The 8 T cell receptor beta chains below all came from one sample that was sequenced in a study of blood T cell repertoires in COVID-19. TCRdb's copy holds only in-frame clones and misses some; the assay was immunoSEQ multiplex PCR. Of nearly 350,000 clones in the sample, 87% were seen once. Sequenced material: PBMCs or T cells enriched from blood (not recorded which). These receptors were collected from a woman in her 30s who had recovered from COVID-19.

The rearrangement links TRBV29-1 to TRBJ2-7, with 7 bases aligning to TRBD1. This CDR3 contains 14 residues. V was clipped by 6 bases and J by 4 bases; unmatched bases: 12. CDR1 and CDR2 (germline): SQVTM, ANQGSEA. Here the CDR3 reads CSVAFSGQKYEQYF. In DNA, the CDR3 is TGCAGCGTAGCTTTCTCGGGACAGAAATACGAGCAGTACTTC.

This chain links TRBV28 with TRBJ1-2; 12 bases align to TRBD1. The CDR3 length is 17 residues. CDR1 MDHEN and CDR2 SYDVKM come from the germline V gene. The ends lost 4 bases at V and 8 bases at J; junction bases unmatched: 14. The CDR3 here is CASSSLTGTGGFYGYTF. CDR3 sequence (DNA): TGTGCCAGCAGTTCTCTAACCGGGACAGGGGGCTTCTACGGCTACACCTTC.

The chain recombines TRBV11-2 with TRBJ2-5; D perhaps matches TRBD1 (5 bases). CDR1 is SGHAT, CDR2 FQNNGV, per germline. The CDR3 consists of 15 residues. The ends were cut back, 7 bases at V and 0 bases at J, with 15 bases in the middle. Here the CDR3 reads CASTVGAGYQETQYF. CDR3 bases: TGTGCCAGCACTGTAGGGGCAGGGTACCAAGAGACCCAGTACTTC.

This rearrangement joins TRBV12-3 or TRBV12-4 to TRBJ1-1, with D hard to call. V lost 6 bases and J 0 bases, leaving 8 bases between the germline ends. The CDR3 is 13 residues long. This CDR3 reads CASSPRMNTEAFF. The CDR3 DNA reads as TGTGCCAGCAGCCCGAGGATGAACACTGAAGCTTTCTTT.

This chain links TRBV7-8 with TRBJ2-1; D is possibly TRBD1 (5 bases). CDR3 length equals 16 residues. The germline V gene has CDR1 SGHVS and CDR2 FQNEAQ. V gave up 5 bases and J gave up 4 bases, with 18 bases separating them. For the CDR3, the DNA is TGTGCCAGCAGCCGCAGTTGGACAAGTGTGTACAATGAGCAGTTCTTC. This encodes CASSRSWTSVYNEQFF.

The count of this clone is one. The J gene is TRBJ1-1, the V gene TRBV5-1; D is undetermined. Per germline, CDR1 SGHRS and CDR2 YFSETQ. The CDR3 contains 15 residues. V lost 0 bases to trimming and J lost 1 base, with 10 bases between them. The CDR3 nucleotides read TGCGCCAGCAGCTTGGCCACACAGCCGAACACTGAAGCTTTCTTT. Translated, it gives CASSLATQPNTEAFF.

The CDR3 here is CASSLAQGAKNIQYF. CDR3 coding DNA: TGTGCCAGCAGCTTAGCGCAGGGGGCCAAAAACATTCAGTACTTC. This rearrangement joins TRBV7-9 to TRBJ2-4; tentatively, D is TRBD1 (6 bases). Deletions cut 0 bases from V and 1 base from J, with 7 bases between. Germline V CDR1 and CDR2: SEHNR, FQNEAQ (reference sequence). The CDR3 totals 15 residues.

This chain connects TRBV5-1 to TRBJ1-5; TRBD1 matches at 7 bases. This CDR3 spans 15 amino acids. The germline CDR1 and CDR2 sequences are SGHRS and YFSETQ. V lost 0 bases to trimming and J lost 3 bases; unmatched junction nucleotides: 3. Here the CDR3 DNA reads TGCGCCAGCAGCTTGGGACAGGGACCCAATCAGCCCCAGCATTTT. It codes for CASSLGQGPNQPQHF.